This T cell receptor (beta chain) was profiled in a study of blood T cell repertoires in COVID-19. The trim removed 4 bases at V and 6 bases at J, leaving 6 bases unmatched. This CDR3 is 15 amino acids long. Germline CDR1 is SGDLS and CDR2 is YYNGEE. Sequencing used immunoSEQ multiplex PCR; TCRdb keeps in-frame clones, though not all of them. Of tens of thousands of clones listed, 75% to 90% are singletons. The chain links TRBV9 to TRBJ2-1; 11 bases line up with TRBD2. Material for sequencing was peripheral blood. The TCR comes from a middle-aged man with acute or convalescent COVID-19. CDR3 sequence: CASSITSGSGNEQFF. The CDR3 DNA reads as TGTGCCAGCAGCATAACTAGCGGGAGTGGCAATGAGCAGTTCTTC.